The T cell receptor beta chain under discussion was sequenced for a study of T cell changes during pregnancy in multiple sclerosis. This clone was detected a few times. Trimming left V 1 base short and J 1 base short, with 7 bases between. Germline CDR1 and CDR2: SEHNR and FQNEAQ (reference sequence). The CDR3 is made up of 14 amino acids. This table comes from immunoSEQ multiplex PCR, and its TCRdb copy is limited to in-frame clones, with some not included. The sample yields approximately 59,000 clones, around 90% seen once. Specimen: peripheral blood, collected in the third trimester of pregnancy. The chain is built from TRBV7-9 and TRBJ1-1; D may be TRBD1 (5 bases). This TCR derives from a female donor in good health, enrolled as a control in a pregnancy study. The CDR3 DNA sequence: TGTGCCAGCAGCTTAGAGCAGGGGAACACTGAAGCTTTCTTT. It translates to CASSLEQGNTEAFF.